Below, one TCR beta chain is given with its context. Its antigen is undetermined. Blood CD8+ and CD4+ T cells underwent high-throughput TCR beta sequencing. This CDR3 is 12 amino acids long. Trimming left V 2 bases short and J 6 bases short, with 5 bases between. This sample is drawn from a study of CD8 T cells in Susac syndrome. The authors reverse transcribed roughly 0.5 to 1 ug RNA with random hexamers. The amplification used immunoSEQ multiplex PCR on TCR beta CDR3; it spanned 54 Vbeta and 13 Jbeta. In TCRdb, the immunoSEQ multiplex PCR reads were re-called with MiXCR into one record per CDR3 protein. Altogether under 200,000 distinct CDR3 sequences are present, approximately 96% being singletons, with the ten largest covering over 0.12%. Findings of the study overall: As the study acknowledged, the number of individuals who were part of its TCR sequencing and HLA analysis was relatively small.

This TCR derives from a human donor in good health. The V call is TRBV12-3 or TRBV12-4, the J call TRBJ2-1; D gene uncertain. The specimen sequenced was CD4+ T cells from PBMCs. CDR3 protein: CASSLPSNEQFF. Here the CDR3 DNA reads TGTGCCAGCAGTTTACCCTCCAATGAGCAGTTCTTC.